This TCR beta chain appears in the sequencing data of a study of CD8 T cells in Susac syndrome. About 0.5 to 1 ug RNA was reverse transcribed with random hexamers. Amplification of TCR beta CDR3 was carried out by immunoSEQ multiplex PCR, which covered 54 Vbeta and 13 Jbeta segments. One entry per CDR3 protein results from TCRdb running MiXCR on the immunoSEQ multiplex PCR reads. Among about 160,000 distinct CDR3 sequences listed, less than 95% were seen once. Germline V gene lookup returns CDR1 LNHDA and CDR2 SQIVND (reference sequence). This CDR3 is built from 13 residues. V lost 5 bases to trimming and J lost 5 bases, with 13 bases between them. TCR beta was sequenced from blood CD8+ and CD4+ T cells. Control patients had untreated stable or active relapsing-remitting multiple sclerosis by revised McDonald criteria. Negative isolation was applied to CD8+ and CD4+ T cells, and FACS enrichment was applied to TEMRA cells.

This TCR was sampled from a human donor with multiple sclerosis. The rearrangement joins TRBV19 to TRBJ2-7, with a weak D call TRBD1 (5 bases). Sequencing was done on a sample of CD4+ T cells from PBMCs. CDR3 in amino acids: CASSPQGFHEQYF. The CDR3 DNA reads as TGTGCCAGTAGTCCTCAGGGTTTCCACGAGCAGTACTTC.